This T cell receptor beta chain was recovered during a study of CD8+CD57+ T cells in acquired aplastic anemia. Germline CDR1 is DFQATT and CDR2 is SNEGSKA (reference sequence). The CDR3 numbers 9 amino acids, ends counted. Genomic DNA, serving as template, underwent TCR beta VDJ and CDR3 profiling. TCRdb fed the reads into MiXCR, producing one record per CDR3 protein. Of about 150,000 distinct CDR3 sequences listed, approximately 52% were seen once; the top ten hold approximately 12%. Remarks on this clonotype: The conserved phenylalanine or tryptophan normally closing the CDR3 is absent here, so this likely arose from a read error. No DNA is shown, since the ends of the CDR3 on it are uncertain; the CDR3 is the one TCRdb lists.

CD8+CD57+ cell expansion, shown by flow cytometry, had occurred in the patients selected for sequencing. The gene calls are TRBV20-1 and TRBJ2-6; TRBD2, the table's D call, lacks a check against the DNA. The specimen was sorted CD4+, CD8+, or CD8+CD57+ T cells (not recorded which) from PBMCs. This sequence originates from a human donor with aplastic anemia. The CDR3 here is CSASGGLDY.